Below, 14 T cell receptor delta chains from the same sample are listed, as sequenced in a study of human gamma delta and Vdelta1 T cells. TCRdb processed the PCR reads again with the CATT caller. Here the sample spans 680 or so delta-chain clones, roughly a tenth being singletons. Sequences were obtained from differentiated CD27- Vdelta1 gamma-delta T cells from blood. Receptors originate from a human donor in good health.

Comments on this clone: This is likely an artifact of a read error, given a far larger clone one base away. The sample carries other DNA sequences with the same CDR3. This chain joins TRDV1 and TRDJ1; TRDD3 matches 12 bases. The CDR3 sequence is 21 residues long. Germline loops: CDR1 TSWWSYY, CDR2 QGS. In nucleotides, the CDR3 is TGTGCTCTTGGGGTTGGCCCTGTCTTAGCCTGGGGGATACGGCACACAGATAAACTCATCTTT. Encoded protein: CALGVGPVLAWGIRHTDKLIF.

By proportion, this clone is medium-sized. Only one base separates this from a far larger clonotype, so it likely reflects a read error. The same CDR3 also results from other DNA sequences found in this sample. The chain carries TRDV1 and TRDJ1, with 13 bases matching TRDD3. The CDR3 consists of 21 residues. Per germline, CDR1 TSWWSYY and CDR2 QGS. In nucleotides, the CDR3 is TGTGCTCTTGGGGACATAGCTCGGCCTTCCTACTGGGGGATACGTACCGATAAGCTCATCTTT. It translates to CALGDIARPSYWGIRTDKLIF.

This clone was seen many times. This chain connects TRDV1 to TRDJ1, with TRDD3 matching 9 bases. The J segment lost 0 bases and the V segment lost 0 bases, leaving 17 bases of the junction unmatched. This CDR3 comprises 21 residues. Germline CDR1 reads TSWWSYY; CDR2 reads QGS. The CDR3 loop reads CALGELAPTEWGIVDTDKLIF. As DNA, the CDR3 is TGTGCTCTTGGGGAACTTGCTCCTACGGAGTGGGGGATAGTCGACACCGATAAACTCATCTTT.

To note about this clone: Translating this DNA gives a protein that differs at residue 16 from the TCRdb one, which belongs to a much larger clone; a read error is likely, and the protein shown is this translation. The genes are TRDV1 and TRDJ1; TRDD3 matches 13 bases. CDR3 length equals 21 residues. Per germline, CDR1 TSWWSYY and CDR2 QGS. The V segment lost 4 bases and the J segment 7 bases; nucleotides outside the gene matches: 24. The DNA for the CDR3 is TGTGCTCTTGGGGGAGTCTACTGGGGGATACGCGATACCTTTCCCTTTGGTAAACTCATCTTT. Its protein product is CALGGVYWGIRDTFPFGKLIF.

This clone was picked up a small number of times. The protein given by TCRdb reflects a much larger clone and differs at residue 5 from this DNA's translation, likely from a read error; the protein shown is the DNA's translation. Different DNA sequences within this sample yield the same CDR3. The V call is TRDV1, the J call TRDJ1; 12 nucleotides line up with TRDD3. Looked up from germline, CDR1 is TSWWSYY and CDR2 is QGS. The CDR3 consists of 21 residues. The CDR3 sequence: CALGAGPVLAWGIRHTDKLIF. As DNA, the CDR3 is TGCGCTCTTGGGGCTGGCCCTGTCTTAGCCTGGGGGATACGGCACACCGATAAACTCATCTTT.

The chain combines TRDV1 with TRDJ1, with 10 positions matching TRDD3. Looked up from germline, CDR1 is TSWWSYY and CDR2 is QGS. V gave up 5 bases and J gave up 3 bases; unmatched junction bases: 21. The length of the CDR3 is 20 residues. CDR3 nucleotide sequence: TGTGCTCTTGGGAACTACCTTCACTTCTATCGGGGGATACGGGCCGATAAACTCATCTTT. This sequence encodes CALGNYLHFYRGIRADKLIF.

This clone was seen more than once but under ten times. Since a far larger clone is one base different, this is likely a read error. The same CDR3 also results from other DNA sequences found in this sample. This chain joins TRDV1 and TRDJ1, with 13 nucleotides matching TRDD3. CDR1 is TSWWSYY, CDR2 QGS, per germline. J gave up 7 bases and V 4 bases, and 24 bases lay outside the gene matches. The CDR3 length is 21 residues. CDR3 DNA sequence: TGTGCTCTTGGGGGAGTCTACTGGGGGATACGTGATACCTTTCCCTTGGGTAAACTCATCTTT. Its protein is CALGGVYWGIRDTFPLGKLIF.

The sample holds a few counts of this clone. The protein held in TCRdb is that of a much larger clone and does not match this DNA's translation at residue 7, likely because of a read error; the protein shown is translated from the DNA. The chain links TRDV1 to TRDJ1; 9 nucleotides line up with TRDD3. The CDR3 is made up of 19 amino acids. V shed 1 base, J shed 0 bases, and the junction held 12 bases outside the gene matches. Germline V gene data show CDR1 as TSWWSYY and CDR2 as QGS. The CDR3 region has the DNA TGTGCTCTTGGGGAACAGTTGTACCCGTGGGGGATAAACACCGATAAACTCATCTTT. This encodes CALGEQLYPWGINTDKLIF.

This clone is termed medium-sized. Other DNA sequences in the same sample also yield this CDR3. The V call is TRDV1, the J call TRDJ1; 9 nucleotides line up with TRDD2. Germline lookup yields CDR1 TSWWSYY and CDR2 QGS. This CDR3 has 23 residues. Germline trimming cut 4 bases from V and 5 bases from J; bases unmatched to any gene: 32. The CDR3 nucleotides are TGTGCTCTTGGGGGCCTAGCTCCCCTTCCTACGAAGGGGATTAGAGGGGGTCGAGATAAACTCATCTTT. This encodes CALGGLAPLPTKGIRGGRDKLIF.

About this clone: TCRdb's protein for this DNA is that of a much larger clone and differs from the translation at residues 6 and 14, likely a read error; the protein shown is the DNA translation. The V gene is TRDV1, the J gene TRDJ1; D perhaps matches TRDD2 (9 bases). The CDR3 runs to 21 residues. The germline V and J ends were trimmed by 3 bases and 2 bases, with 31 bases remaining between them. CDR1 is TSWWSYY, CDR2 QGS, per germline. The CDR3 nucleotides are TGTGCTCTTGGGGACGTAGCTCGGCCTTCCTACTGGGGGGTACGTACCGATAAACTCATCTTT. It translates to CALGDVARPSYWGVRTDKLIF.

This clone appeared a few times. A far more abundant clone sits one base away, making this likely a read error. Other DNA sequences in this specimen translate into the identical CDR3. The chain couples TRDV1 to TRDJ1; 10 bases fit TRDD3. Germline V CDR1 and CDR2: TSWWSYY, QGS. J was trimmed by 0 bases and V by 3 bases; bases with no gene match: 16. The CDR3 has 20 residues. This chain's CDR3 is CALGESPFLWGISYTDKLIF. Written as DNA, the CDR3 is TGTGCTCTTGGGGAGTCTCCCTTCCTCTGGGGGATATCGTACACCGATAAACTCATCTTT.

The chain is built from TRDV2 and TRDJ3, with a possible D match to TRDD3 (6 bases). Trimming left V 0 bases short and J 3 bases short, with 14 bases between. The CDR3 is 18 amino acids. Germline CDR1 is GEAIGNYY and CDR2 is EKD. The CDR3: CACDTGGPDVWDTRQMFF. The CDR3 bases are TGTGCCTGTGACACCGGGGGACCTGACGTCTGGGACACCCGACAGATGTTTTTC.

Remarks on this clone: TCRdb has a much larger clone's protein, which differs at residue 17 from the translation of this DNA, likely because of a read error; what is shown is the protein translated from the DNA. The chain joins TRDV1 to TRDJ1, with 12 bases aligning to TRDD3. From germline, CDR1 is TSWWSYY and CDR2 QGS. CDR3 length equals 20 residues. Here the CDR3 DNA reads TGTGCTCTTGGGGGACGCGGTCGGTACTGGGGGATACTAAGATCCGATAACCTCATCTTT. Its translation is CALGGRGRYWGILRSDNLIF.

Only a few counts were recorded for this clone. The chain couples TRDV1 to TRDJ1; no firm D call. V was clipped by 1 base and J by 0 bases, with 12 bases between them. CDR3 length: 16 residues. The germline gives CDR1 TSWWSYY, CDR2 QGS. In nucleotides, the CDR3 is TGTGCTCTTGGGGAACGTCCGCCAGGATACACCGATAAACTCATCTTT. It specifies CALGERPPGYTDKLIF.